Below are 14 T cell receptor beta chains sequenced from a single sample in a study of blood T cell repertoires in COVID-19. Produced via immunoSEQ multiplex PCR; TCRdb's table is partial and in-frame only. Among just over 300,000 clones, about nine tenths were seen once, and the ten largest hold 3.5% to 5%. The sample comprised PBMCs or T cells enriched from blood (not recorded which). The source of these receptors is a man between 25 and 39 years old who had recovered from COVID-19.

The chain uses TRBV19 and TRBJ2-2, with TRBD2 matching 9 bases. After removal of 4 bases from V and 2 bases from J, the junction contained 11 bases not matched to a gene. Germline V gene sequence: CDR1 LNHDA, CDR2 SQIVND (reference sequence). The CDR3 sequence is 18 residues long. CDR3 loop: CASSSWPSGKANTGELFF. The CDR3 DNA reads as TGTGCCAGTAGTAGTTGGCCTAGCGGGAAGGCAAACACCGGGGAGCTGTTTTTT.

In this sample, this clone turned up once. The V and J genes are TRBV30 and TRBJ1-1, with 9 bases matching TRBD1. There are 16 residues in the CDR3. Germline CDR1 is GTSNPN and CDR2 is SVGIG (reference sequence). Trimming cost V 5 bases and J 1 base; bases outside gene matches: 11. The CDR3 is CAWGEPRTGANTEAFF. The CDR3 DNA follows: TGTGCCTGGGGGGAACCTAGGACAGGGGCGAACACTGAAGCTTTCTTT.

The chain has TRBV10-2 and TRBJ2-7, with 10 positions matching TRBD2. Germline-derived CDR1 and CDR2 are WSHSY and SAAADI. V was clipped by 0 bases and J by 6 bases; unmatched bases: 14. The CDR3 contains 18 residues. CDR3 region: CASSESKRLAGETTEQYF. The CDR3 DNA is TGCGCCAGCAGTGAGTCTAAGAGGCTAGCGGGGGAAACCACCGAGCAGTACTTC.

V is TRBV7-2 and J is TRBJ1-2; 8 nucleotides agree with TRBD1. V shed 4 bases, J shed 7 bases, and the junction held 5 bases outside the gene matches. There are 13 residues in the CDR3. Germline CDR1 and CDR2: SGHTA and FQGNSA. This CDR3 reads CASSSTGGRGYTF. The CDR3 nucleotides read TGTGCCAGCAGCTCAACAGGGGGACGTGGCTACACCTTC.

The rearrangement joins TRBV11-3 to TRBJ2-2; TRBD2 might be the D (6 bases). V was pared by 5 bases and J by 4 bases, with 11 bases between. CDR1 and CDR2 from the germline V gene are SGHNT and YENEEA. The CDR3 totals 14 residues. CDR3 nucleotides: TGTGCCAGCAGCCTACTGGGGGGCACCGGGGAGCTGTTTTTT. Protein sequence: CASSLLGGTGELFF.

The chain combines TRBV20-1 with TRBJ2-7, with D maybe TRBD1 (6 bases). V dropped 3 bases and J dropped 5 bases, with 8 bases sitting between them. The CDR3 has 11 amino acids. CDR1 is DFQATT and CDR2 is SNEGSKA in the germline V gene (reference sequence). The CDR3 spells CSASQGNEQYF. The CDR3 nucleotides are TGCAGTGCTAGCCAGGGGAACGAGCAGTACTTC.

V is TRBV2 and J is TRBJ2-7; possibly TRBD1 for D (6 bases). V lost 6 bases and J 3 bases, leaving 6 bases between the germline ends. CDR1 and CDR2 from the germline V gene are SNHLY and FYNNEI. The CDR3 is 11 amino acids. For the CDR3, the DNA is TGTGCCAGCAGCAGGGGCTACGAGCAGTACTTC. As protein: CASSRGYEQYF.

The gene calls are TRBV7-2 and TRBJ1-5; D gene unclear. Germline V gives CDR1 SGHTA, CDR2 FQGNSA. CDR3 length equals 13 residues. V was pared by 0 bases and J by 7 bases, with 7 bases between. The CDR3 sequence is CASSLAREQPQHF. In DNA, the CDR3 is TGTGCCAGCAGCTTAGCACGGGAACAGCCCCAGCATTTT.

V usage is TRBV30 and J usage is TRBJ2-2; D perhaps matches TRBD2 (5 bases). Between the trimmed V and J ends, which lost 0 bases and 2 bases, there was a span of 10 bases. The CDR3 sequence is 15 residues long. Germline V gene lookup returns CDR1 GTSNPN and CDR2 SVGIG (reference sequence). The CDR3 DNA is TGTGCCTGGAGTGTACGAGGGATTAACACCGGGGAGCTGTTTTTT. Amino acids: CAWSVRGINTGELFF.

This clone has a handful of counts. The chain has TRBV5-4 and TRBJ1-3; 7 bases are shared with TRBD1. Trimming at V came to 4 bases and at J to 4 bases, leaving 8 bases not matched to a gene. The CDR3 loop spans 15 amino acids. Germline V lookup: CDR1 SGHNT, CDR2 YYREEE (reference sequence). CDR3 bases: TGTGCCAGCAGCCTCGACAGGGCGAGGGGAAACACCATATATTTT. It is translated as CASSLDRARGNTIYF.

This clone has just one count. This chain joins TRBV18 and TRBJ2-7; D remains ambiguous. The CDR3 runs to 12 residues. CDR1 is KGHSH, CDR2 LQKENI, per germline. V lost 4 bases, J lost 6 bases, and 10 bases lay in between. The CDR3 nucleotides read TGTGCCAGCTCACACAGAGTCTCCGAGCAGTACTTC. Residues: CASSHRVSEQYF.

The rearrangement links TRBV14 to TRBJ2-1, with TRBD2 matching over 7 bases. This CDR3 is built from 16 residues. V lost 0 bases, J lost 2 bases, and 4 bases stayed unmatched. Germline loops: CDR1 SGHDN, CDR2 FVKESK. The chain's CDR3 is CASSQEGGRPYNEQFF. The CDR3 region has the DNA TGTGCCAGCAGCCAAGAGGGCGGGAGACCCTACAATGAGCAGTTCTTC.

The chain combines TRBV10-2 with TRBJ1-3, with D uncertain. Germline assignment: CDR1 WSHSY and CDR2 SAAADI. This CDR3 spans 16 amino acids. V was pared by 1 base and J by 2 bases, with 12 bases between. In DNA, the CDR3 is TGCGCCAGCAGTGAGTTCGGGAGTGGTACTGGAAACACCATATATTTT. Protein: CASSEFGSGTGNTIYF.

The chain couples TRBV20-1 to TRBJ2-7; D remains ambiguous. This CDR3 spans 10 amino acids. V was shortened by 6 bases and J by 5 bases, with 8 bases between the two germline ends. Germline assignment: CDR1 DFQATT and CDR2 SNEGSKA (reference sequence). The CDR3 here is CSAMAHEQYF. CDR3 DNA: TGCAGTGCAATGGCCCACGAGCAGTACTTC.